This TCR beta chain derives from a study of TIL therapy for anti-PD-1-resistant metastatic lung cancer. About the study: Progressing patients received lymphodepletion, expanded TIL infusion and IL-2.

Time point: pre-treatment sample, taken before nivolumab and TIL therapy. This was the immunoSEQ v3 assay. The method was immunoSEQ multiplex PCR; TCRdb's version includes in-frame clones alone and lacks a portion of them. The sample holds under 70,000 clones, roughly 91% seen once. V dropped 3 bases and J dropped 5 bases, with 4 bases sitting between them. Germline CDR1 reads LNHNV; CDR2 reads YYDKDF (reference sequence). This CDR3 region has 12 residues. Source: blood, taken at baseline. This sequence was found in a person aged 25 to 80 with non-small cell lung cancer. The chain joins TRBV15 to TRBJ2-2; no clear D gene. CDR3 in DNA: TGTGCCACCAGCAGGGGTACCGGGGAGCTGTTTTTT. Residues: CATSRGTGELFF.